A single sample gave rise to the 30 T cell receptor beta chains below, sequenced in a study of early T cells in non-severe SARS-CoV-2 infection. MiXCR, applied by TCRdb to the 5' RACE reads, yields one record per CDR3 protein. The sample carries just under 45,000 distinct CDR3 sequences, roughly a tenth recorded once. Material for sequencing was whole blood. These receptors were obtained from an adult who was a healthcare worker with PCR-confirmed SARS-CoV-2 infection or an uninfected control (not recorded which).

The chain is built from TRBV6-5 and TRBJ2-7; 8 nucleotides align to TRBD1. Germline V gene data show CDR1 as MNHEY and CDR2 as SVGAGI. The CDR3 is made up of 13 amino acids. J gave up 6 bases and V 6 bases, and 7 bases lay outside the gene matches. The CDR3 region has the DNA TGTGCCAGCAGGACCGGGACAGGTGTCGAGCAGTACTTC. Residues: CASRTGTGVEQYF.

The chain is built from TRBV7-2 and TRBJ1-1, with D hard to call. Germline lookup yields CDR1 SGHTA and CDR2 FQGNSA. With 5 bases removed from V and 5 bases from J, the gap between germline ends came to 3 bases. This CDR3 contains 10 residues. CDR3 in amino acids: CASSGTEAFF. The CDR3, as DNA: TGTGCCAGCAGCGGGACTGAAGCTTTCTTT.

This clonotype has only a few counts. J is TRBJ1-1 and V is TRBV29-1; D remains ambiguous. The V end was cut by 2 bases, the J end by 5 bases, with 6 bases between. The CDR3 has 11 residues. Germline CDR1 reads SQVTM; CDR2 reads ANQGSEA. The CDR3 reads CSVEYVTEAFF. The CDR3 nucleotides are TGCAGCGTTGAATACGTTACTGAAGCTTTCTTT.

The chain recombines TRBV7-2 with TRBJ2-3, with 9 bases aligning to TRBD1. V shed 5 bases and J 6 bases; nucleotides not matched to a gene: 9. CDR1 and CDR2 (germline): SGHTA, FQGNSA. CDR3 length: 15 residues. The CDR3, as DNA: TGTGCCAGCAGCGCCCCGGGACAGGGTCGGGATACGCAGTATTTT. Translated, it gives CASSAPGQGRDTQYF.

V gene TRBV4-3 combines with J gene TRBJ2-5, with D maybe TRBD1 (6 bases). V lost 2 bases to trimming and J lost 5 bases, with 15 bases between them. Per germline, CDR1 LGHNA and CDR2 YSLEER. CDR3 length: 15 amino acids. CDR3 protein: CASSQTAGRGETQYF. In nucleotides, the CDR3 is TGCGCCAGCAGCCAAACCGCAGGAAGGGGGGAGACCCAGTACTTC.

The chain joins TRBV19 to TRBJ2-1; unclear D gene. The V and J ends lost 5 bases and 2 bases respectively, with 10 bases between them. CDR1 is LNHDA, CDR2 SQIVND, per germline (reference sequence). The CDR3 loop spans 14 amino acids. The CDR3 nucleotides read TGTGCCAGTAGTGGCGATTTAACCTACAATGAGCAGTTCTTC. This translates into CASSGDLTYNEQFF.

This clonotype was observed at least ten times. This chain joins TRBV11-2 and TRBJ1-6; D unclear. V was pared by 1 base and J by 3 bases, with 13 bases between. Germline CDR1 and CDR2: SGHAT and FQNNGV. The length of the CDR3 is 17 residues. As DNA, the CDR3 is TGTGCCAGCAGCTTAGGGCTAGGGCGGCGCTATAATTCACCCCTCCACTTT. Translation: CASSLGLGRRYNSPLHF.

This clonotype has ten or more counts. The chain carries TRBV9 and TRBJ2-7; D not certain. The germline CDR1 and CDR2 sequences are SGDLS and YYNGEE. The V gene lost 0 bases and the J gene lost 2 bases, with 12 bases spanning the gap. The CDR3 spans 15 residues. CDR3 nucleotide sequence: TGTGCCAGCAGCGTAGACCCGAGGCCGGCCTACGAGCAGTACTTC. Protein sequence: CASSVDPRPAYEQYF.

This clonotype appeared many times. V usage is TRBV11-1 and J usage is TRBJ2-1; D unresolved. Trimming removed 3 bases from V and 0 bases from J, with 9 bases in between. This CDR3 has 15 amino acids. Germline CDR1 is SGHAT and CDR2 is FQDESV (reference sequence). The CDR3 DNA follows: TGTGCCAGCAGCTTGCTTCATAGCTCCTACAATGAGCAGTTCTTC. It codes for CASSLLHSSYNEQFF.

This clonotype was found many times. This rearrangement joins TRBV12-5 to TRBJ2-5, with unresolved D. Deletions cut 4 bases from V and 5 bases from J, with 5 bases between. Germline V gene data show CDR1 as LGHNT and CDR2 as FRNRAP. This CDR3 region has 11 residues. The CDR3 sequence is CASGSGETQYF. The CDR3 nucleotides read TGTGCTAGTGGTTCCGGGGAGACCCAGTACTTC.

The gene calls are TRBV7-3 and TRBJ2-7, with 7 bases lining up with TRBD1. CDR1 is SGHTA, CDR2 FQGTGA, per germline. J was trimmed by 2 bases and V by 2 bases; bases with no gene match: 6. This CDR3 region has 15 residues. The CDR3 coding sequence is TGTGCCAGCAGCTTAGCCCCCGGGACAGCCTACGAGCAGTACTTC. Protein sequence: CASSLAPGTAYEQYF. Full variable domain (outside the CDR3, taken from reference TRBV7-3 and TRBJ2-7): GAGVSQTPSNKVTEKGKYVELRCDPISGHTALYWYRQSLGQGPEFLIYFQGTGAADDSGLPNDRFFAVRPEGSVSTLKIQRTERGDSAVYLCASSLAPGTAYEQYFGPGTRLTVT.

V gene TRBV7-6 combines with J gene TRBJ1-5; maybe TRBD1 (6 bases). V was trimmed by 5 bases and J by 4 bases, leaving 12 bases between them. This CDR3 is 14 amino acids long. Germline lookup yields CDR1 SGHVS and CDR2 FNYEAQ. In DNA form, the CDR3 reads TGTGCCAGCAGCCCCGGACAGTGGAATCAGCCCCAGCATTTT. This gives the protein CASSPGQWNQPQHF.

In this sample, this clonotype turned up many times. The chain has TRBV7-9 and TRBJ2-5; D is undetermined. Germline CDR1 is SEHNR and CDR2 is FQNEAQ (reference sequence). The V end was cut by 5 bases, the J end by 2 bases, with 12 bases between. This CDR3 contains 14 residues. CDR3: CASSPGGIQETQYF. CDR3 DNA sequence: TGTGCCAGCAGCCCAGGTGGAATTCAAGAGACCCAGTACTTC. Together with reference TRBV7-9 and TRBJ2-5, the CDR3 gives the full variable domain: DTGVSQNPRHKITKRGQNVTFRCDPISEHNRLYWYRQTLGQGPEFLTYFQNEAQLEKSRLLSDRFSAERPKGSFSTLEIQRTEQGDSAMYLCASSPGGIQETQYFGPGTRLLVL.

The sample holds one count of this clonotype. Its ends do not fully match the called genes, so a read error is possible. The chain combines TRBV27 with TRBJ1-5; D remains ambiguous. The CDR3 spans 15 residues. The germline gives CDR1 MNHEY, CDR2 SMNVEV (reference sequence). CDR3: CVSSFRQNSNQPQHF. Here the CDR3 DNA reads TGTGTCAGCAGTTTTCGGCAGAATAGCAATCAGCCCCAGCATTTT.

This clonotype occurred many times. The chain combines TRBV29-1 with TRBJ1-5; tentatively, D is TRBD1 (5 bases). Germline V CDR1 and CDR2: SQVTM, ANQGSEA. This CDR3 is built from 13 residues. With 4 bases removed from V and 3 bases from J, the gap between germline ends came to 10 bases. CDR3 sequence reads: CSVGSGPNQPQHF. The CDR3 nucleotides are TGCAGCGTTGGATCAGGGCCCAATCAGCCCCAGCATTTT. Supplemented by reference TRBV29-1 and TRBJ1-5, the full variable domain reads SAVISQKPSRDICQRGTSLTIQCQVDSQVTMMFWYRQQPGQSLTLIATANQGSEATYESGFVIDKFPISRPNLTFSTLTVSNMSPEDSSIYLCSVGSGPNQPQHFGDGTRLSIL.

V gene TRBV7-8 combines with J gene TRBJ1-4, with a tentative D call TRBD1 (6 bases). Germline-derived CDR1 and CDR2 are SGHVS and FQNEAQ. V lost 0 bases and J lost 8, with 25 bases in between. CDR3 length equals 19 residues. This chain's CDR3 is CASSLARVVGAYRPEKLFF. The CDR3 region has the DNA TGTGCCAGCAGCTTAGCTAGGGTAGTGGGGGCTTACAGACCCGAAAAACTGTTTTTT.

The chain is built from TRBV12-3 or TRBV12-4 and TRBJ2-5; 8 bases match TRBD2. V was clipped by 3 bases and J by 3 bases; unmatched bases: 6. This CDR3 spans 15 amino acids. CDR3 coding DNA: TGTGCCAGCAGTTTTACGGGGGGGCTGGAAGAGACCCAGTACTTC. Protein sequence: CASSFTGGLEETQYF.

This clonotype came up a few times. V is TRBV6-4 and J is TRBJ2-1; D is perhaps TRBD1 (5 bases). Germline lookup yields CDR1 MRHNA and CDR2 SNTAGT. The CDR3 sequence is 12 residues long. Trimming removed 4 bases from V and 9 bases from J, with 10 bases in between. CDR3 region: CASSGQGGEQFF. The CDR3 DNA is TGTGCCAGCAGTGGTCAGGGCGGTGAGCAGTTCTTC.

This clonotype was counted only a few times. The chain couples TRBV7-3 to TRBJ2-1; 11 nucleotides align to TRBD2. Germline values: CDR1 SGHTA, CDR2 FQGTGA. Unmatched junction bases numbered 11, after V lost 3 bases and J lost 10 bases. The CDR3 covers 16 residues. For the CDR3, the DNA is TGTGCCAGCAGCTTTAGCGGGGGGGCCAAGTTCCGGGAGCAGTTCTTC. Protein: CASSFSGGAKFREQFF.

This clonotype was counted ten times or more. The V and J genes are TRBV7-3 and TRBJ2-2; D not resolved. V was clipped by 3 bases and J by 4 bases, with 9 bases between them. Germline assignment: CDR1 SGHTA and CDR2 FQGTGA. The CDR3 loop spans 14 amino acids. The CDR3 loop is CASSFGVSTGELFF. CDR3 nucleotide sequence: TGTGCCAGCAGCTTTGGGGTTTCCACCGGGGAGCTGTTTTTT.

This sequence joins TRBV7-3 and TRBJ2-3; D not resolved. CDR1 and CDR2 from the germline V gene are SGHTA and FQGTGA. Trimming shortened V by 3 bases and J by 2 bases, and 6 bases separated the two germline ends. This CDR3 has 13 amino acids. DNA of the CDR3: TGTGCCAGCAGCTTCTACTCCACAGATACGCAGTATTTT. Amino acids: CASSFYSTDTQYF.

V and J are TRBV29-1 and TRBJ2-5; D is possibly TRBD2 (6 bases). Trimming removed 7 bases at V and 4 bases at J, with 16 bases between. The CDR3 has 13 residues. Germline-derived CDR1 and CDR2 are SQVTM and ANQGSEA. DNA of the CDR3: TGCAGCGCCCTCCAGGCCGGGAGAGAGACCCAGTACTTC. Translating it yields CSALQAGRETQYF.

This clonotype showed up many times. This sequence joins TRBV20-1 and TRBJ2-2; D unclear. Germline CDR1 is DFQATT and CDR2 is SNEGSKA (reference sequence). The CDR3 covers 13 residues. The V end was cut by 2 bases, the J end by 7 bases, with 11 bases between. The CDR3 is CSARSDTNGELFF. In nucleotides, the CDR3 is TGCAGTGCTAGATCCGACACCAACGGGGAGCTGTTTTTT.

V and J are TRBV9 and TRBJ1-2; D is ambiguous. The V end lost 6 bases, the J end lost 0 bases, and 6 bases lay between the germline ends. Germline CDR1 is SGDLS and CDR2 is YYNGEE. The CDR3 has 12 residues. The CDR3 protein is CASTPSNYGYTF. For the CDR3, the DNA is TGTGCCAGCACCCCGTCTAACTATGGCTACACCTTC.

This clonotype was seen many times. The V and J genes are TRBV11-2 and TRBJ1-5, with no clear D. V dropped 3 bases and J dropped 0 bases, with 3 bases sitting between them. Looked up from germline, CDR1 is SGHAT and CDR2 is FQNNGV. The CDR3 extends over 13 amino acids. CDR3 amino acids: CASSFASNQPQHF. Here the CDR3 DNA reads TGTGCCAGCAGCTTTGCTAGCAATCAGCCCCAGCATTTT.

This clonotype was counted a few times. The rearrangement joins TRBV30 to TRBJ1-2; D unclear. The CDR3 runs 13 residues. Trimming took off 3 bases at V and 3 bases at J, with 11 bases between the two ends. Germline values: CDR1 GTSNPN, CDR2 SVGIG (reference sequence). For the CDR3, the DNA is TGTGCCTGGAGCGAGGGTCGGGACTATGGCTACACCTTC. It specifies CAWSEGRDYGYTF. Supplemented by reference TRBV30 and TRBJ1-2, the full variable domain reads SQTIHQWPATLVQPVGSPLSLECTVEGTSNPNLYWYRQAAGRGLQLLFYSVGIGQISSEVPQNLSASRPQDRQFILSSKKLLLSDSGFYLCAWSEGRDYGYTFGSGTRLTVV.

This clonotype was detected many times. This chain uses TRBV29-1 with TRBJ2-1; TRBD2 might be the D (6 bases). CDR1 and CDR2 from the germline V gene are SQVTM and ANQGSEA. The CDR3 is 11 amino acids. Trimming took off 4 bases at V and 10 bases at J, with 11 bases between the two ends. The CDR3 reads CSVGRAGEQFF. The CDR3 DNA sequence: TGCAGCGTTGGGAGGGCCGGGGAGCAGTTCTTC.

This clonotype occurred a few times. This chain connects TRBV30 to TRBJ2-5; no reliable D call. Per the germline V gene, CDR1 is GTSNPN and CDR2 is SVGIG (reference sequence). CDR3 length: 13 amino acids. Trimming took 2 bases from V and 1 from J, leaving 8 bases between them. The CDR3 spells CAWSPHVQETQYF. The DNA for the CDR3 is TGTGCCTGGAGTCCTCACGTCCAAGAGACCCAGTACTTC.

This clonotype was recorded many times. The CDR3 protein is CATTLQGKSSYEQYF. As DNA, the CDR3 is TGTGCCACCACACTCCAGGGGAAGAGCTCCTACGAGCAGTACTTC. The gene calls are TRBV2 and TRBJ2-7; tentative D call: TRBD1 (6 bases). In germline, CDR1 is SNHLY, CDR2 FYNNEI. V lost 10 bases, J lost 0 bases, and 19 bases lay in between. This CDR3 spans 15 amino acids.

This clonotype was seen only a few times. The genes are TRBV5-1 and TRBJ2-1; no clear D gene. CDR3 size: 12 residues. Trimming pared 2 bases from V and 5 bases from J, leaving 5 bases between. In germline, CDR1 is SGHRS, CDR2 YFSETQ. The DNA of the CDR3 is TGCGCCAGCAGCTTCGCGGACAATGAGCAGTTCTTC. Amino acids: CASSFADNEQFF.